The entry below gives a single T cell receptor (beta chain) sequence along with its context. The source of the sample is a study of technical replicates of blood from a few donors. Sequenced by immunoSEQ multiplex PCR; TCRdb stores in-frame clones only, minus some. The table shows tens of thousands of clones, with over 95% occurring only once. CDR1 is SEHNR, CDR2 FQNEAQ, per germline (reference sequence). This CDR3 is built from 15 residues. Trimming removed 1 base from V and 0 bases from J, with 9 bases in between. The V call is TRBV7-9, the J call TRBJ1-1; D is undetermined. This clonotype was obtained from a human donor in good health. Sequences were obtained from T cells isolated from PBMCs. This CDR3 is CASSLEAGLNTEAFF. In DNA form, the CDR3 reads TGTGCCAGCAGCTTAGAGGCAGGATTGAACACTGAAGCTTTCTTT.